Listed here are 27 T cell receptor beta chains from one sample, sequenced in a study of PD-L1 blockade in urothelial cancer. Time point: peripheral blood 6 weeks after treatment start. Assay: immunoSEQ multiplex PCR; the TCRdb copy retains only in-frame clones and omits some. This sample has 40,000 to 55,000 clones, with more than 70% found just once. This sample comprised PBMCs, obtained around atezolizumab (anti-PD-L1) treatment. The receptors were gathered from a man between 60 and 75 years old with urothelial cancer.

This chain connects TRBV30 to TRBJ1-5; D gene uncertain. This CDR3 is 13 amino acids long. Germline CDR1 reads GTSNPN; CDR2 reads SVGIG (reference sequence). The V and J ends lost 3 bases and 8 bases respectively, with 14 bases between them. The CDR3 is CAWSKNSGEPQHF. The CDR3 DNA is TGTGCCTGGAGCAAGAACTCCGGGGAGCCCCAGCATTTT. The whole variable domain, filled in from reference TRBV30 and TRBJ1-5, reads SQTIHQWPATLVQPVGSPLSLECTVEGTSNPNLYWYRQAAGRGLQLLFYSVGIGQISSEVPQNLSASRPQDRQFILSSKKLLLSDSGFYLCAWSKNSGEPQHFGDGTRLSIL.

The CDR3 region is CASSPGQRPGGTEAFF. The CDR3 DNA is TGTGCCAGTAGTCCGGGACAGCGACCCGGGGGCACTGAAGCTTTCTTT. V usage is TRBV19 and J usage is TRBJ1-1, with 7 bases identical to TRBD1. The CDR3 is 16 amino acids. Trimming cost V 5 bases and J 4 bases; bases outside gene matches: 13. Germline loops: CDR1 LNHDA, CDR2 SQIVND (reference sequence).

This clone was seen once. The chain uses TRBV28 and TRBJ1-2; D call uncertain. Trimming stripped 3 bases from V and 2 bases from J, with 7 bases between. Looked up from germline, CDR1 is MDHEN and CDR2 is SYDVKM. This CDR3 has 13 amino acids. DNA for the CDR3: TGTGCCAGCAGTTTTCCGGGGAACTATGGCTACACCTTC. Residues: CASSFPGNYGYTF.

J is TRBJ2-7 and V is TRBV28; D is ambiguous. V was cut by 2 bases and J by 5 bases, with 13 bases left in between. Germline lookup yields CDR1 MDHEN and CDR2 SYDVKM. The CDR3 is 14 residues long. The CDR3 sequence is CASSLVGAGDEQYF. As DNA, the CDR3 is TGTGCCAGCAGTTTAGTGGGTGCAGGCGACGAGCAGTACTTC.

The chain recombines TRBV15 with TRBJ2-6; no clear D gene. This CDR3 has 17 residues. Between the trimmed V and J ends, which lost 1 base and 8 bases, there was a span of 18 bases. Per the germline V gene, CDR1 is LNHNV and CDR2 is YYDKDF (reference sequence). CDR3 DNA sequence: TGTGCCACCAGCAGAGCAGGCCAGGTAGGATGGACCAACGTCCTGACTTTC. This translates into CATSRAGQVGWTNVLTF.

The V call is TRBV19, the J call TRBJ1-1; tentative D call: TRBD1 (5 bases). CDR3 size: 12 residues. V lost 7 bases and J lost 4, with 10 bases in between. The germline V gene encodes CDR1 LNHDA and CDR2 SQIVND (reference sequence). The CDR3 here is CASMGGTTEAFF. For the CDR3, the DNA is TGTGCCAGTATGGGGGGGACCACTGAAGCTTTCTTT.

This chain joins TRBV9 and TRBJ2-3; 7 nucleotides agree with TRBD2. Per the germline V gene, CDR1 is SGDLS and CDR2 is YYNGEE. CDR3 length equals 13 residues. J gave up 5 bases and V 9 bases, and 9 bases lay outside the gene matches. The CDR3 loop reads CATGRDRGDTQYF. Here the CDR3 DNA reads TGTGCCACGGGGAGGGACCGCGGAGATACGCAGTATTTT.

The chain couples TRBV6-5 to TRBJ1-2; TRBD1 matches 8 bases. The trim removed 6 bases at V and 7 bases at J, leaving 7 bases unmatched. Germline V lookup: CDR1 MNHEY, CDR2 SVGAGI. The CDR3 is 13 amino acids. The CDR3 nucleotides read TGTGCCAGCAGCCCTCAGGGGGCTTTTGGCTACACCTTC. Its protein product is CASSPQGAFGYTF.

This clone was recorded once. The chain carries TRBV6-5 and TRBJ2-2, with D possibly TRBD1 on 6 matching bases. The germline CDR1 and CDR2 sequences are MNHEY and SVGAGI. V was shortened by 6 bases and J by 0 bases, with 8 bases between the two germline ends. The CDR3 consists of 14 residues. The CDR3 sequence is CASRWTANTGELFF. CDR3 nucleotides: TGTGCCAGCAGATGGACAGCGAACACCGGGGAGCTGTTTTTT.

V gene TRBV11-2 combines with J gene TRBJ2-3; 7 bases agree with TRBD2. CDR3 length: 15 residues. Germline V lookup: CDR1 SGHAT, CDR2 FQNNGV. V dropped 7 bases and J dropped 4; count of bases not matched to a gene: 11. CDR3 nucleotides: TGTGCCAGCAAGGTGGCGGGAGAGCGGGCAGATACGCAGTATTTT. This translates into CASKVAGERADTQYF.

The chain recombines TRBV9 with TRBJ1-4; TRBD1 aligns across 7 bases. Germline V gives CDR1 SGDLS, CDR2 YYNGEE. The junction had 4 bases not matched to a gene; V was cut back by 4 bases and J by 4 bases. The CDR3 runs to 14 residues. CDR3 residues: CASSPNRGNEKLFF. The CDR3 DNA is TGTGCCAGCAGCCCAAACAGGGGTAATGAAAAACTGTTTTTT.

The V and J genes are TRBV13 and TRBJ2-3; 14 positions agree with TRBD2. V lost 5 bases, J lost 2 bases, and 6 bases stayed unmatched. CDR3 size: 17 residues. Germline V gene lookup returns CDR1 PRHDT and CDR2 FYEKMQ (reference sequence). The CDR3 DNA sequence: TGTGCCAGCAGCGCAAGACTAGCGGGAGGGGTCACAGATACGCAGTATTTT. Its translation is CASSARLAGGVTDTQYF.

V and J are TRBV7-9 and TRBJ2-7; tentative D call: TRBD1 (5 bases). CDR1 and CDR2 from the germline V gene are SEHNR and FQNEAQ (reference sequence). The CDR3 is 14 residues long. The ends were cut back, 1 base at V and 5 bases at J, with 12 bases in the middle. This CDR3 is CASSLEGRNNEQYF. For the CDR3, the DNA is TGTGCCAGCAGCTTAGAGGGGCGCAACAACGAGCAGTACTTC.

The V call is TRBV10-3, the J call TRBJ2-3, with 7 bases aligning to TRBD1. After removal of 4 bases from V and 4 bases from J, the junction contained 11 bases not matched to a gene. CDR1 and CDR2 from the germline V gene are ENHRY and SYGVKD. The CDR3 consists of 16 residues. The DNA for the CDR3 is TGTGCCATCAGTGCCCAACAGGGGAAGGAGTCAGATACGCAGTATTTT. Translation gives CAISAQQGKESDTQYF.

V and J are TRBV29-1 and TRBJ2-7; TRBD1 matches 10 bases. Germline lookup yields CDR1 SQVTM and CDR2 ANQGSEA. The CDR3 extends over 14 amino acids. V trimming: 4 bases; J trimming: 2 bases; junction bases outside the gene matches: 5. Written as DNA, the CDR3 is TGCAGCGTTGGCCGGGACAGGGGTCCCTACGAGCAGTACTTC. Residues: CSVGRDRGPYEQYF.

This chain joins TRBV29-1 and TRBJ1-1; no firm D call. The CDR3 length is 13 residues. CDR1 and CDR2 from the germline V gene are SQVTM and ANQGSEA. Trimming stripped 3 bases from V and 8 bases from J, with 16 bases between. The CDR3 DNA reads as TGCAGCGTTGAGCCGGGATTTACCGGGGAAGCTTTCTTT. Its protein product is CSVEPGFTGEAFF.

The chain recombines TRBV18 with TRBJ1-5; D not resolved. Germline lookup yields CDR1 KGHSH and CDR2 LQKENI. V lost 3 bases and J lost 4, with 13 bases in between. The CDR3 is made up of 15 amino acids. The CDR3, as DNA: TGTGCCAGCTCACCGCAGGCTACTGCAAATCAGCCCCAGCATTTT. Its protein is CASSPQATANQPQHF. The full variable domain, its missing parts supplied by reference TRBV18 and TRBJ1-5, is NAGVMQNPRHLVRRRGQEARLRCSPMKGHSHVYWYRQLPEEGLKFMVYLQKENIIDESGMPKERFSAEFPKEGPSILRIQQVVRGDSAAYFCASSPQATANQPQHFGDGTRLSIL.

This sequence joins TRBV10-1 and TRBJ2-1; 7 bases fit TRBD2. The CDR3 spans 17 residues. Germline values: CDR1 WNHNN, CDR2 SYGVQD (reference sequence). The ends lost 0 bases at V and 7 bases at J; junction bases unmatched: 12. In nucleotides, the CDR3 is TGCGCCAGCAGTGAGTCCGGCGGGAGAGGTTTTAAGAATGAGCAGTTCTTC. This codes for CASSESGGRGFKNEQFF.

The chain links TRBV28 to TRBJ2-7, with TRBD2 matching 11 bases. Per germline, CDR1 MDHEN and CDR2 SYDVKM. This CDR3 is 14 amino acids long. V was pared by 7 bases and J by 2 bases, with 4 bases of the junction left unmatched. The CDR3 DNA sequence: TGTGCCAGCACCATAGCGGGAGGGCCCTACGAGCAGTACTTC. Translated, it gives CASTIAGGPYEQYF.

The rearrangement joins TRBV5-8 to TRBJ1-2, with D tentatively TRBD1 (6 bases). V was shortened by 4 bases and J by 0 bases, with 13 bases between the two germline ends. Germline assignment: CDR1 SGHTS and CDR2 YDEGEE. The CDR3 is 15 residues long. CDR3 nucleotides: TGTGCCAGCAGCCCCGGACAGCTTCCTAACTATGGCTACACCTTC. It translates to CASSPGQLPNYGYTF.

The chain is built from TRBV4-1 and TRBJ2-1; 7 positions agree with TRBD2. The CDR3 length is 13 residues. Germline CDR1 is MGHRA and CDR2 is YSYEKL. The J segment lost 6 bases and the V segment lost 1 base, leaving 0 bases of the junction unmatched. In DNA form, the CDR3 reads TGCGCCAGCAGCCAAGCTAGCGGCAATGAGCAGTTCTTC. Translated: CASSQASGNEQFF.

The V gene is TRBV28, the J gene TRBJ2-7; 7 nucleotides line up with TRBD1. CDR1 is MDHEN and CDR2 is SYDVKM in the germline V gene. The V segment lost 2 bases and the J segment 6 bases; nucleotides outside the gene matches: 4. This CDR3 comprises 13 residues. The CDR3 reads CASSLPTGREQYF. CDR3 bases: TGTGCCAGCAGTTTACCGACAGGGCGCGAGCAGTACTTC. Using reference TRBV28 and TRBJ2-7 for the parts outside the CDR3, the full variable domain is DVKVTQSSRYLVKRTGEKVFLECVQDMDHENMFWYRQDPGLGLRLIYFSYDVKMKEKGDIPEGYSVSREKKERFSLILESASTNQTSMYLCASSLPTGREQYFGPGTRLTVT.

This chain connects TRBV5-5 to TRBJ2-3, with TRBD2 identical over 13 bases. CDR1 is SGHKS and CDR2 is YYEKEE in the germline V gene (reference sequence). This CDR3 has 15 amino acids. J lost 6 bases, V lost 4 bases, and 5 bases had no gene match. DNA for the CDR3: TGTGCCAGCAGCGCCGGACTAGCGGGGGCGGATACGCAGTATTTT. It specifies CASSAGLAGADTQYF. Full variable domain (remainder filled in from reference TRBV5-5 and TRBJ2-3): DAGVTQSPTHLIKTRGQQVTLRCSPISGHKSVSWYQQVLGQGPQFIFQYYEKEERGRGNFPDRFSARQFPNYSSELNVNALLLGDSALYLCASSAGLAGADTQYFGPGTRLTVL.

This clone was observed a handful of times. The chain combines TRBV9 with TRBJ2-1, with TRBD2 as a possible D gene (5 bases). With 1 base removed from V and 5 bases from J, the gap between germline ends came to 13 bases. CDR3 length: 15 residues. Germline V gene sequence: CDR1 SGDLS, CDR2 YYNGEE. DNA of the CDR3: TGTGCCAGCAGCGTAAAGGCTAGCACCAACAATGAGCAGTTCTTC. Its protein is CASSVKASTNNEQFF.

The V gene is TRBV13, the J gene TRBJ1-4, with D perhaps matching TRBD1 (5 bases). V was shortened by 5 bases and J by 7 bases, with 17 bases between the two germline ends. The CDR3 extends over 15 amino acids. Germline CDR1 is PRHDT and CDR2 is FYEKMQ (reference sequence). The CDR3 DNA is TGTGCCAGCAGCCCAAAACGACAGATTCCTGAAAAACTGTTTTTT. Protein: CASSPKRQIPEKLFF. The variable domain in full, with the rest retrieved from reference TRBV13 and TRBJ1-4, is AAGVIQSPRHLIKEKRETATLKCYPIPRHDTVYWYQQGPGQDPQFLISFYEKMQSDKGSIPDRFSAQQFSDYHSELNMSSLELGDSALYFCASSPKRQIPEKLFFGSGTQLSVL.

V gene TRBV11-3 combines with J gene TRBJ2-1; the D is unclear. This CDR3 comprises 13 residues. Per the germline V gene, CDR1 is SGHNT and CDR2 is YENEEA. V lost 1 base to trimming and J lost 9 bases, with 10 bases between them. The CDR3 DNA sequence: TGTGCCAGCAGCTTAGTCCCTGCAGGTGAGCAGTTCTTC. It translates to CASSLVPAGEQFF. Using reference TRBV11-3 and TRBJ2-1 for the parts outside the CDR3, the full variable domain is EAGVVQSPRYKIIEKKQPVAFWCNPISGHNTLYWYLQNLGQGPELLIRYENEEAVDDSQLPKDRFSAERLKGVDSTLKIQPAELGDSAVYLCASSLVPAGEQFFGPGTRLTVL.

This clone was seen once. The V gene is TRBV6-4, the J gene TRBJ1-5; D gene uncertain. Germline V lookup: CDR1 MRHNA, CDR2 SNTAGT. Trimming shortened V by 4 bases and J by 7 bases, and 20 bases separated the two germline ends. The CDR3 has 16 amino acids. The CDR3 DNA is TGTGCCAGCAGTGCGACCGCTGGAGGAAGGGTCCAGCCCCAGCATTTT. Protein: CASSATAGGRVQPQHF.